The rows below give T cell receptor beta chains drawn from one sample of a study of human T cells and chemical hapten exposure. TCRdb ran MiXCR on the RACE reads and lists one entry per CDR3 protein. The table has over 70,000 distinct CDR3 sequences, around 13% seen once. The material was whole blood, obtained in connection with sensitization to the hapten diphenylcyclopropenone (DPC). These receptors came from a woman between 50 and 59 years old with alopecia areata. Some clones in this sample may be carry-over from other donors' samples. The CDR3 runs from the conserved cysteine through the conserved F or W. D genes are given only for firm matches. Expanded clones get a size class; other rows say once, few or many, or leave the size out.

clone size	V gene	J gene	D gene	CDR3 protein	CDR3 DNA
NA	TRBV5-7	TRBJ2-7	TRBD2	CASSSKRVLAGERSYEQYF	TGTGCCAGCAGCTCCAAACGAGTGCTAGCGGGAGAAAGGTCCTACGAGCAGTACTTC
few	TRBV7-2	TRBJ2-1	NA	CASSLGWQAGRGDTRNEQFF	TGTGCCAGCAGCTTAGGGTGGCAGGCAGGGAGAGGGGACACACGTAATGAGCAGTTCTTC
few	TRBV3-1	TRBJ2-5	NA	CASSQETQYF	TGTGCCAGCAGCCAAGAGACCCAGTACTTC
NA	TRBV20-1	TRBJ2-1	TRBD2	CSARDQTSPYNEQFF	TGCAGTGCTAGAGACCAGACTAGCCCGTACAATGAGCAGTTCTTC
NA	TRBV18	TRBJ2-4	NA	CASSPLRVARDKNIQYF	TGTGCCAGCTCACCACTGAGAGTAGCGAGGGACAAAAACATTCAGTACTTC
NA	TRBV27	TRBJ2-7	NA	CASSLLSGPQYF	TGTGCCAGCAGTTTACTCTCGGGACCCCAGTACTTC
few	TRBV3-1	TRBJ2-7	NA	CASSQESGAFYEQYF	TGTGCCAGCAGCCAAGAATCGGGAGCGTTCTACGAGCAGTACTTC
NA	TRBV6-5	TRBJ2-7	NA	CASSYVIGRASYEQYF	TGTGCCAGCAGTTACGTTATTGGCAGGGCAAGCTACGAGCAGTACTTC
many	TRBV29-1	TRBJ2-7	NA	CSVAQRAAHEQYF	TGCAGCGTTGCCCAGCGGGCAGCCCACGAGCAGTACTTC
NA	TRBV29-1	TRBJ2-5	NA	CSVDDRYKETQYF	TGCAGCGTCGACGACCGCTACAAAGAGACCCAGTACTTC
many	TRBV10-3	TRBJ2-2	NA	CAISEGGRFELFF	TGTGCCATCAGTGAAGGGGGGAGGTTCGAGCTGTTTTTT
NA	TRBV30	TRBJ2-5	NA	CAWSGKETQYF	TGTGCCTGGAGTGGGAAAGAGACCCAGTACTTC
NA	TRBV6-5	TRBJ2-5	TRBD2	CASSKGLAGYGETQYF	TGTGCCAGCAGTAAGGGACTAGCGGGATACGGAGAGACCCAGTACTTC
few	TRBV28	TRBJ1-1	NA	CASSPINTEAFF	TGTGCCAGCAGCCCGATAAACACTGAAGCTTTCTTT
many	TRBV6-5	TRBJ1-6	NA	CASSYDRDRVNSPLHF	TGTGCCAGCAGTTACGACCGGGACCGCGTAAATTCACCCCTCCACTTT
many	TRBV20-1	TRBJ1-3	NA	CSAREGGDAGANTIYF	TGCAGTGCTAGAGAGGGGGGAGATGCGGGTGCAAACACCATATATTTT
few	TRBV7-2	TRBJ2-7	TRBD2	CASSLAGKSYEQYF	TGTGCCAGCAGCCTAGCGGGGAAAAGCTACGAGCAGTACTTC
NA	TRBV6-5	TRBJ1-1	TRBD1	CASIPPGGMTEAFF	TGTGCCAGCATCCCGCCAGGGGGGATGACTGAAGCTTTCTTT
few	TRBV5-1	TRBJ2-1	NA	CASSLRAGRSYNEQFF	TGCGCCAGCAGCTTACGGGCGGGGCGTTCCTACAATGAGCAGTTCTTC
few	TRBV29-1	TRBJ1-1	NA	CSVRRGNTEAFF	TGCAGCGTTAGACGCGGGAACACTGAAGCTTTCTTT
few	TRBV5-1	TRBJ1-4	TRBD1	CASSPSSGGSNEKLFF	TGCGCCAGCAGCCCCAGCTCAGGGGGCTCGAATGAAAAACTGTTTTTT
many	TRBV6-1	TRBJ1-5	NA	CADGDSNQPQHF	TGTGCCGACGGAGATAGCAATCAGCCCCAGCATTTT
many	TRBV20-1	TRBJ2-3	NA	CSATVRDTYTDTQYF	TGCAGTGCTACAGTGCGGGACACCTACACAGATACGCAGTATTTT
many	TRBV7-2	TRBJ2-5	NA	CASSLSPGVETQYF	TGTGCCAGCAGCTTATCGCCGGGGGTAGAGACCCAGTACTTC
NA	TRBV9	TRBJ2-2	NA	CASSGPRESGELFF	TGTGCCAGCAGCGGACCCAGGGAATCCGGGGAGCTGTTTTTT
few	TRBV29-1	TRBJ2-7	TRBD1	CSGLTGSSYEQYF	TGCAGCGGATTGACAGGGAGCTCCTACGAGCAGTACTTC
few	TRBV20-1	TRBJ2-4	TRBD1	CSARAGTGANIQYF	TGCAGTGCTCGAGCAGGGACAGGGGCAAACATTCAGTACTTC
NA	TRBV29-1	TRBJ2-2	NA	CSVGFGSGELFF	TGCAGCGTTGGGTTCGGCTCCGGGGAGCTGTTTTTT
many	TRBV7-6	TRBJ1-4	TRBD1	CASSTGGTNEKLFF	TGTGCCAGCTCTACAGGGGGCACTAATGAAAAACTGTTTTTT
few	TRBV20-1	TRBJ2-5	NA	CSVRKGPLDLETQYF	TGCAGTGTTAGAAAAGGGCCGCTAGATTTGGAGACCCAGTACTTC
few	TRBV18	TRBJ1-2	TRBD1	CASSQGTGKTGYGYTF	TGTGCCAGCTCACAAGGGACAGGGAAGACGGGCTATGGCTACACCTTC
few	TRBV7-6	TRBJ2-2	NA	CASSLGAAGELFF	TGTGCCAGCAGCTTAGGTGCTGCCGGGGAGCTGTTTTTT
NA	TRBV6-5	TRBJ1-1	TRBD1	CASSPSTGRGTEAFF	TGTGCCAGCAGTCCTTCGACAGGGAGGGGAACTGAAGCTTTCTTT
NA	TRBV20-1	TRBJ2-7	TRBD1	CGAGTGRAYEQYF	TGCGGAGCTGGGACAGGGCGGGCCTACGAGCAGTACTTC
few	TRBV27	TRBJ2-3	NA	CASSFRVTDTQYF	TGTGCCAGCAGTTTCCGGGTAACAGATACGCAGTATTTT
NA	TRBV29-1	TRBJ1-1	NA	CSGGMNTEAFF	TGCAGCGGGGGAATGAACACTGAAGCTTTCTTT
NA	TRBV18	TRBJ2-7	TRBD2	CASSASSGTSRTYEQYF	TGTGCCAGCTCAGCTTCGTCCGGGACTAGCCGCACCTACGAGCAGTACTTC
few	TRBV29-1	TRBJ2-7	NA	CSVVRGTLGLSSYEQYF	TGCAGCGTTGTACGGGGGACATTGGGACTTTCCTCTTACGAGCAGTACTTC
few	TRBV7-8	TRBJ2-1	NA	CASSLGGNLRAYEQFF	TGTGCCAGCAGCTTAGGTGGAAACCTACGGGCGTATGAGCAGTTCTTC
NA	TRBV19	TRBJ2-3	NA	CASSMRDTTDTQYF	TGTGCCAGTAGTATGAGGGACACCACAGATACGCAGTATTTT
few	TRBV10-3	TRBJ2-1	TRBD2	CAISGATSGTGEQFF	TGTGCCATCAGTGGGGCGACTAGCGGGACTGGTGAGCAGTTCTTC
many	TRBV12-3/TRBV12-4	TRBJ2-7	TRBD1	CASTRQGFEQYF	TGTGCCAGCACCCGACAGGGGTTCGAGCAGTACTTC
NA	TRBV27	TRBJ1-2	NA	CASSLNPRTYGYTF	TGTGCCAGCAGTTTGAACCCCCGGACCTATGGCTACACCTTC
NA	TRBV29-1	TRBJ1-2	NA	CSVSQNGYTF	TGCAGCGTTAGCCAAAATGGCTACACCTTC
few	TRBV5-5	TRBJ1-4	NA	CASSTRPRAHKTDEKLFF	TGTGCCAGCAGCACGAGACCCCGCGCCCACAAGACCGATGAAAAACTGTTTTTT
few	TRBV19	TRBJ2-2	TRBD2	CASCGGSPNTGELFF	TGTGCCAGTTGCGGCGGGAGCCCGAACACCGGGGAGCTGTTTTTT
NA	TRBV18	TRBJ1-1	NA	CASSPTGMSTEAFF	TGTGCCAGCTCACCGACCGGCATGAGCACTGAAGCTTTCTTT
NA	TRBV6-2/TRBV6-3	TRBJ1-5	NA	CASSYLGGGQPQHF	TGTGCCAGCAGTTACCTGGGGGGGGGCCAGCCCCAGCATTTT
NA	TRBV20-1	TRBJ1-3	TRBD1	CSAYVTGFSGNTIYF	TGCAGTGCATATGTGACAGGGTTCTCTGGAAACACCATATACTTT
many	TRBV7-6	TRBJ2-7	TRBD1	CASRAGTGGAYEQYF	TGTGCCAGCAGAGCCGGGACAGGAGGCGCCTACGAGCAGTACTTC
few	TRBV20-1	TRBJ2-5	TRBD2	CSLAGPQETQYF	TGCAGCTTAGCGGGGCCTCAAGAGACCCAGTACTTC
NA	TRBV28	TRBJ2-1	NA	CASRSSHNEQFF	TGTGCCAGCAGGTCATCTCACAATGAGCAGTTCTTC
NA	TRBV11-2	TRBJ1-1	NA	CASSSRDQNTEAFF	TGTGCCAGCAGCTCCAGGGACCAGAACACTGAAGCTTTCTTT
NA	TRBV30	TRBJ1-1	NA	CAFHGAAELSEAFF	TGTGCCTTTCACGGGGCAGCCGAACTTTCTGAAGCTTTCTTT
few	TRBV18	TRBJ1-1	NA	CASSQRNTEAFF	TGTGCCAGCTCACAAAGGAACACTGAAGCTTTCTTT
many	TRBV7-9	TRBJ2-7	TRBD2	CASSLGLAASYEQYF	TGTGCCAGCAGCTTAGGGCTAGCGGCAAGCTACGAGCAGTACTTC
NA	TRBV20-1	TRBJ2-7	TRBD1	CSARRQGTDYEQYF	TGCAGTGCCCGGAGACAGGGAACGGACTACGAGCAGTACTTC
few	TRBV4-2	TRBJ2-3	NA	CASSREVSTDTQYF	TGTGCCAGCAGCCGGGAGGTTAGCACAGATACGCAGTATTTT